This TCR beta chain came from a study of PD-L1 blockade in urothelial cancer. Study-level background: At some point between 2012 and 2014 therapy began: atezolizumab 1,200 mg intravenously every 3 weeks. The researchers analyzed blood 3 weeks (second dose) and 6 weeks after treatment start. T cells were recovered from blood samples at a median of roughly 130,000.

TCRdb's table, derived via immunoSEQ multiplex PCR, lists solely in-frame clones and lacks some. The sample holds around 56,000 clones, around 83% seen once. The study enrolled patients with locally advanced or metastatic urothelial carcinoma. The specimen was PBMCs, collected around atezolizumab (anti-PD-L1) treatment. The source is a man in his fifties or sixties with urothelial cancer.

The CDR3 sequence: CASSLGLAGGTDTQYF. The CDR3 DNA sequence: TGCGCCAGCAGCTTGGGACTAGCGGGAGGCACAGATACGCAGTATTTT. V is TRBV5-1 and J is TRBJ2-3, with 12 bases matching TRBD2. CDR3 length: 16 amino acids. V was pared by 0 bases and J by 1 base, with 0 bases of the junction left unmatched. Germline V gene lookup returns CDR1 SGHRS and CDR2 YFSETQ.